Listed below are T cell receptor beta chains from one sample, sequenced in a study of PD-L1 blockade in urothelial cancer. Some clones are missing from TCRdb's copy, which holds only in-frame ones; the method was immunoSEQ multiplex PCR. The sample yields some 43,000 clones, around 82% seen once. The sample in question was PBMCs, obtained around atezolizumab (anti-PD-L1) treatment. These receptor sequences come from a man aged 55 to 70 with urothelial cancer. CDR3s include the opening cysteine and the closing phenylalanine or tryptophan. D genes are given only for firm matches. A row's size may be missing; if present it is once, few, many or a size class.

TGTGCTAGCAGCTTCCAGGGTCGGGAGACCCAGTACTTC CASSFQGRETQYF TRBJ2-5 TRBV7-7 NA NA
TGCGCCAGCGGGCAGGGACTAACCTACGAGCAGTACTTC CASGQGLTYEQYF TRBJ2-7 TRBV10-2 TRBD2 few
TGTGCCAGCAGCTTAAAGACCCCGCTAGACACTGAAGCTTTCTTT CASSLKTPLDTEAFF TRBJ1-1 TRBV11-2 NA NA
TGTGCCACCAGCAGAGTGGTAGGGACAACGAACACCGGGGAGCTGTTTTTT CATSRVVGTTNTGELFF TRBJ2-2 TRBV15 NA NA
TGTGCCAGCAGCTTCTTAGCGGGGCCCCAAGAGACCCAGTACTTC CASSFLAGPQETQYF TRBJ2-5 TRBV7-8 TRBD2 NA
TGTGCCAGCAGCTTAGATCTTTTGGGGGCTGGGGGCTACACCTTC CASSLDLLGAGGYTF TRBJ1-2 TRBV11-2 NA NA
TGTGCCAGTAGGGGCAGACATAATAGCAATCAGCCCCAGCATTTT CASRGRHNSNQPQHF TRBJ1-5 TRBV19 NA NA
TGTGCCAGCAGTTATCGCCAGCGGGATACGCAGTATTTT CASSYRQRDTQYF TRBJ2-3 TRBV6-5 NA NA
TGTGCCAGCAGCTTAGATCCGAGTAGACAGGGGGCGAGAGGCTACACCTTC CASSLDPSRQGARGYTF TRBJ1-2 TRBV11-2 TRBD1 NA
TGTGCCAGCAGTCCCGACAGGATAAACACTGAAGCTTTCTTT CASSPDRINTEAFF TRBJ1-1 TRBV6-5 NA NA
TGTGCCTTCCGCGACAGGGTAAACTATGGCTACACCTTC CAFRDRVNYGYTF TRBJ1-2 TRBV6-1 TRBD1 NA
TGTGCCAGTAGTATACCCGGGGACACTGAAGCTTTCTTT CASSIPGDTEAFF TRBJ1-1 TRBV19 NA NA
TGTGCCAGCAGCCCTGGGCTACAGGGGGTCGAGCAGTACTTC CASSPGLQGVEQYF TRBJ2-7 TRBV7-2 TRBD1 NA
TGTGCCAGCAGCCGGTGGGCGGGGGGAGGAGATACGCAGTATTTT CASSRWAGGGDTQYF TRBJ2-3 TRBV27 TRBD2 NA
TGTGCCATCAGTCGACAGGGCTCCACTGAAGCTTTCTTT CAISRQGSTEAFF TRBJ1-1 TRBV10-3 TRBD1 NA
TGTGCCAGCAGCTTCGAGGGGGCCTCCTACAATGAGCAGTTCTTC CASSFEGASYNEQFF TRBJ2-1 TRBV7-6 TRBD1 few
TGTGCCAGCTCACCGGCGGTCCAGGGGGTCCGAGAGACCCAGTACTTC CASSPAVQGVRETQYF TRBJ2-5 TRBV18 TRBD1 NA
TGTGCCAGCAGTTTATTAAATGAGCAGTTCTTC CASSLLNEQFF TRBJ2-1 TRBV28 NA NA
TGCAGCGTAGGACAGGGGCAGGATCAGCCCCAGCATTTT CSVGQGQDQPQHF TRBJ1-5 TRBV29-1 TRBD1 NA
TGTGCCAGCAGCGGAACACAGGGGATAAATGAAAAACTGTTTTTT CASSGTQGINEKLFF TRBJ1-4 TRBV9 TRBD1 NA
TGTGCCAGCAGCGTAGGGGGGACTAGAAACAATGAGCAGTTCTTC CASSVGGTRNNEQFF TRBJ2-1 TRBV9 TRBD2 NA
TGCGCCAGCAGCAAAAGTGGGCAGGGCGGTGAAGAGACCCAGTACTTC CASSKSGQGGEETQYF TRBJ2-5 TRBV5-1 NA NA
TGTGCCAGCAGGACGAGACAGGGAGGAGGCTACACCTTC CASRTRQGGGYTF TRBJ1-2 TRBV6-1 TRBD1 NA
TGTGCCAGTAGCCAAGGACAGGGTGCTAATGAAAAACTGTTTTTT CASSQGQGANEKLFF TRBJ1-4 TRBV19 TRBD1 NA
TGTGCCAGCAGTGAAGTGGACAGGGGGCGCGATCCCCTCCACTTT CASSEVDRGRDPLHF TRBJ1-6 TRBV6-1 TRBD1 few
TGCAGCGTCCAGCAGGGGGGAGGCTACGAGCAGTACTTC CSVQQGGGYEQYF TRBJ2-7 TRBV29-1 NA once
TGTGCCACCAGCAGCGGCGGACAGGGGGATCAGCCCCAGCATTTT CATSSGGQGDQPQHF TRBJ1-5 TRBV15 TRBD1 NA
TGCGCCAGCAGAGGAGGTCAGGGGGCCAAGGGCACTGAAGCTTTCTTT CASRGGQGAKGTEAFF TRBJ1-1 TRBV10-2 TRBD1 NA
TGTGCCAGCAGTTACTCGATAGGGAGGCAAGAGACCCAGTACTTC CASSYSIGRQETQYF TRBJ2-5 TRBV6-5 NA NA
TGTGCCAGCAGCTTAGATCGAGGGGAGGGTTGGTATCAGCCCCAGCATTTT CASSLDRGEGWYQPQHF TRBJ1-5 TRBV11-3 NA NA
TGTGCCAGCAGCCCTAACGACAGGGGCCGAGAGACCCAGTACTTC CASSPNDRGRETQYF TRBJ2-5 TRBV28 TRBD1 NA
TGTGCCAGCAGCCCCGCTGGACAGGCGCCCCAAGCTTTCTTT CASSPAGQAPQAFF TRBJ1-1 TRBV6-5 TRBD1 NA
TGTGCCATCAGTGAACTAGACAGCACAGATACGCAGTATTTT CAISELDSTDTQYF TRBJ2-3 TRBV10-3 NA NA
TGTGCCAGCAGTTTATCTGAACTAGCTGGCACAGATACGCAGTATTTT CASSLSELAGTDTQYF TRBJ2-3 TRBV27 NA NA
TGCAGCGTTGGGTTAGGGGTGGCAAATGAGCAGTTCTTC CSVGLGVANEQFF TRBJ2-1 TRBV29-1 NA NA
TGTGCCAGTAGTATAGGGACAGGGTTTGAGGCTTTCTTT CASSIGTGFEAFF TRBJ1-1 TRBV19 TRBD1 NA
TGTGCCAGCAGTCCCGGGACTAGATCCGGCGGTGAGCAGTTCTTC CASSPGTRSGGEQFF TRBJ2-1 TRBV5-8 TRBD2 NA
TGTGCCAGCAGCTTAGGGGGGGGACTGCAAGAGACCCAGTACTTC CASSLGGGLQETQYF TRBJ2-5 TRBV7-9 TRBD2 NA
TGTGCCAGCAGCCCACAGGGCCGGAACATCGCCGGGTACACCTTC CASSPQGRNIAGYTF TRBJ1-2 TRBV5-6 NA NA
TGTGCCAGCAGTGTTCGGGGGGGCCTGGTCACAGATACGCAGTATTTT CASSVRGGLVTDTQYF TRBJ2-3 TRBV6-1 TRBD2 NA
TGTGCCAGCACCCCCGGGGTGTGGATGAACTATGGCTACACCTTC CASTPGVWMNYGYTF TRBJ1-2 TRBV6-5 NA NA
TGTGCCAGCAGCTTAGATCGCTACGAGCAGTACTTC CASSLDRYEQYF TRBJ2-7 TRBV11-2 NA NA
TGTGCCAGCAGCCCCGCTTGGACAGGGCCTACCTACGAGCAGTACTTC CASSPAWTGPTYEQYF TRBJ2-7 TRBV7-2 TRBD1 NA
TGTGCCAGCAGGAGCGGAGGCGAAGAGACCCAGTACTTC CASRSGGEETQYF TRBJ2-5 TRBV6-5 NA NA
TGTGCTGAGAGTCAGGGGCGAGAGACCCAGTACTTC CAESQGRETQYF TRBJ2-5 TRBV30 NA NA
TGTGCCAGCAGCTTAGGCGGGACTGGAACCTACGAGCAGTACTTC CASSLGGTGTYEQYF TRBJ2-7 TRBV7-2 NA NA
TGCGCCAGCAGCCCATCCTCAGGTGCTGCATACACTGAAGCTTTCTTT CASSPSSGAAYTEAFF TRBJ1-1 TRBV5-1 NA NA
TGCGCCAGCAGCTTAGGAGACAGAACTTTCTACGAGCAGTACTTC CASSLGDRTFYEQYF TRBJ2-7 TRBV5-1 NA NA
TGCGCCAGCAGCCAAGACCAGGGAAGGGGCAATCAGCCCCAGCATTTT CASSQDQGRGNQPQHF TRBJ1-5 TRBV4-3 NA NA
TGCGCCAGCAGCTTCACCCCGACAGGGGCGAGAAATGAGCAGTTCTTC CASSFTPTGARNEQFF TRBJ2-1 TRBV5-1 TRBD1 NA
TGTGCCAGTAGTTTCGGACAGGTCGCCTACGAGCAGTACTTC CASSFGQVAYEQYF TRBJ2-7 TRBV19 TRBD1 NA
TGCGCCAGCAGCTTGGATCCAGGCACCTATGGCTACACCTTC CASSLDPGTYGYTF TRBJ1-2 TRBV5-1 NA NA
TGTGCCAGCAGCCAAGCCACCGGACTGGCGAACACTGAAGCTTTCTTT CASSQATGLANTEAFF TRBJ1-1 TRBV14 NA NA
TGTGCCAGCAGTTACCTGGGACAGTCGATTGATACGCAGTATTTT CASSYLGQSIDTQYF TRBJ2-3 TRBV6-5 TRBD1 once
TGTGCCAGTAGTAGACTAGCGGGGGTTGAGCAGTTCTTC CASSRLAGVEQFF TRBJ2-1 TRBV19 TRBD2 once